This entry is about one TCR beta chain. The replicate PCRs on unsorted PBMC were given about 0.3 ug DNA, which is 25,000 to 35,000 T cell genomes. This table comes from immunoSEQ multiplex PCR, and its TCRdb copy is limited to in-frame clones, with some not included. In the table there are 450,000 to 600,000 clones, 79% of which are singletons. The entry originates in a study of shared clonotypes between healthy human individuals. The germline CDR1 and CDR2 sequences are MNHEY and SVGAGI. The V gene lost 6 bases and the J gene lost 3 bases, with 15 bases spanning the gap. This CDR3 contains 15 residues.

The specimen was PBMCs. This rearrangement joins TRBV6-5 to TRBJ1-3; D uncertain. This TCR was sampled from a woman aged 40 to 55 in good health. Some clones in this sample may be carry-over from other donors' samples. In DNA form, the CDR3 reads TGTGCCAGCAGAAACCCGTCACCTGGTGGAAACACCATATATTTT. Amino acids: CASRNPSPGGNTIYF.